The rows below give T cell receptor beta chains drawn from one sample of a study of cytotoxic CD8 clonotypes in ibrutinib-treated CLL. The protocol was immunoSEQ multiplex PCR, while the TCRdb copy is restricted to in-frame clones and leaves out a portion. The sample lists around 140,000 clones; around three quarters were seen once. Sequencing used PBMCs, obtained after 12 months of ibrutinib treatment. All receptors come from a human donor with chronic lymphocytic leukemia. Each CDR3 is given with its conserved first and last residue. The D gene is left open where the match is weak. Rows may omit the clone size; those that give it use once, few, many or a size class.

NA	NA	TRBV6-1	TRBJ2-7	CASNWQDSYEQYF	TGTGCCAGCAATTGGCAGGACTCCTACGAGCAGTACTTC
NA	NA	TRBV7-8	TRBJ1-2	CASSLGQGGAGYTF	TGTGCCAGCAGCTTAGGGCAGGGTGGAGCGGGCTACACCTTC
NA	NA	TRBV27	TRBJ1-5	CARVKTLDGNSNQPQHF	TGTGCCAGAGTAAAAACCTTGGACGGAAATAGCAATCAGCCCCAGCATTTT
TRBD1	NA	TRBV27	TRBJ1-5	CASGYQGGPQHF	TGTGCCAGCGGATACCAGGGGGGGCCCCAGCATTTT
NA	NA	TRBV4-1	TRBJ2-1	CASSQEPGSGDEQFF	TGCGCCAGCAGCCAAGAACCCGGGAGTGGCGATGAGCAGTTCTTC
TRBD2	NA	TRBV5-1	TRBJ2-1	CASSFPSGRDNEQFF	TGCGCCAGCAGCTTTCCTAGCGGGAGGGACAATGAGCAGTTCTTC
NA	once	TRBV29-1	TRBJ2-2	CSVEVYNTGELFF	TGCAGCGTTGAAGTATACAACACCGGGGAGCTGTTTTTT
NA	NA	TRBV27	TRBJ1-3	CASSRGVQGRGNTIYF	TGTGCCAGCAGTCGGGGCGTACAGGGACGTGGAAACACCATATATTTT
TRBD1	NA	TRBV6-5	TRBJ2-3	CASSSGGDTQYF	TGTGCCAGCAGTTCAGGGGGAGATACGCAGTATTTT
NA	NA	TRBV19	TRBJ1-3	CASSAVSGNTIYF	TGTGCCAGTAGTGCAGTGTCTGGAAACACCATATATTTT
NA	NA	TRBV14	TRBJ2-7	CASSQESNEQYF	TGTGCCAGCAGCCAAGAATCTAACGAGCAGTACTTC
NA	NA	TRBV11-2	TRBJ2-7	CASSPGQTSYEQYF	TGTGCCAGCAGCCCGGGACAAACCTCCTACGAGCAGTACTTC
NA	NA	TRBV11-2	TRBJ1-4	CASSLGAENEKLFF	TGTGCCAGCAGCTTAGGTGCAGAGAATGAAAAACTGTTTTTT
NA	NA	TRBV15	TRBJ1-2	CATSRVAGAYGYTF	TGTGCCACCAGCAGAGTGGCGGGGGCGTATGGCTACACCTTC
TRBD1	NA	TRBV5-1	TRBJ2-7	CASMGTGRYEQYF	TGCGCCAGCATGGGGACAGGGAGGTACGAGCAGTACTTC
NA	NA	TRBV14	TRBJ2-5	CASSQDWEGAQYF	TGTGCCAGCAGCCAAGATTGGGAGGGGGCCCAGTACTTC
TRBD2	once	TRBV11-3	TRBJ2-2	CASSPGLAGALFTGELFF	TGTGCCAGCAGCCCGGGACTAGCGGGAGCCCTATTCACCGGGGAGCTGTTTTTT
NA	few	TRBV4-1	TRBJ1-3	CASSPSAGVGGNTIYF	TGCGCCAGCAGCCCCAGCGCGGGGGTTGGTGGAAACACCATATATTTT
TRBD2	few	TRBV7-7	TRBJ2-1	CASSSAGGGLNEQFF	TGTGCTAGCAGCTCGGCGGGAGGGGGATTAAATGAGCAGTTCTTC
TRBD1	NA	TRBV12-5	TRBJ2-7	CASGLGQGWSYEQYF	TGTGCTAGTGGTTTGGGACAGGGGTGGTCCTACGAGCAGTACTTC
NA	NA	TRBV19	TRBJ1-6	CASKDNRWSPLHF	TGTGCCAGTAAGGACAACCGGTGGTCACCCCTCCACTTT
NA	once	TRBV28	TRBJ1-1	CASSFSRATEAFF	TGTGCCAGCAGTTTTTCCAGGGCCACTGAAGCTTTCTTT
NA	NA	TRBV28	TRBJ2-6	CASSFSGVGANVLTF	TGTGCCAGCAGTTTTTCTGGGGTGGGGGCCAACGTCCTGACTTTC
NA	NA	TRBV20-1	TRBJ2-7	CSAGGYEQYF	TGCAGTGCTGGCGGCTACGAGCAGTACTTC
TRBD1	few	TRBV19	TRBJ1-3	CASSMDRVGNTIYF	TGTGCCAGTAGTATGGACAGGGTTGGAAACACCATATATTTT
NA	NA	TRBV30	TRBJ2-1	CAWSVQGSSTNEQFF	TGTGCCTGGAGTGTCCAGGGGAGTTCGACGAATGAGCAGTTCTTC
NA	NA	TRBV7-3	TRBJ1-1	CASSLFFRPDMNTEAFF	TGTGCCAGCAGCTTATTTTTTAGGCCGGACATGAACACTGAAGCTTTCTTT
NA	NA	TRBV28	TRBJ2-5	CASSFGGNQETQYF	TGTGCCAGCAGTTTCGGCGGGAACCAAGAGACCCAGTACTTC
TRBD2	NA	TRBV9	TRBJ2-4	CASSVDQAGVNIQYF	TGTGCCAGCAGCGTAGACCAAGCGGGAGTAAACATTCAGTACTTC
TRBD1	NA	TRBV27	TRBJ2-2	CASSFQPGTENTGELFF	TGTGCCAGCAGCTTCCAGCCCGGGACAGAGAACACCGGGGAGCTGTTTTTT
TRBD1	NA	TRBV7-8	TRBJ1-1	CASSYRDRRGTEAFF	TGTGCCAGCAGCTACCGGGACAGGCGAGGCACTGAAGCTTTCTTT
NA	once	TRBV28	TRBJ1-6	CASSLWQGNSPLHF	TGTGCCAGCAGTTTATGGCAGGGGAATTCACCCCTCCACTTT
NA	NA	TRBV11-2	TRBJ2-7	CASSLDGWGVQGEQYF	TGTGCCAGCAGCTTAGACGGGTGGGGGGTTCAGGGCGAGCAGTACTTC
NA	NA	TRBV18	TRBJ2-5	CASSPTANQETQYF	TGTGCCAGCTCACCTACCGCAAACCAAGAGACCCAGTACTTC
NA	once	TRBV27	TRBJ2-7	CASRRNREYEQYF	TGTGCCAGCAGGCGAAACAGGGAGTACGAGCAGTACTTC
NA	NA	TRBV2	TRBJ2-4	CASSESPGDIQYF	TGTGCCAGCAGTGAAAGCCCGGGGGACATTCAGTACTTC
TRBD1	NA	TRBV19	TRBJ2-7	CASSTSGTGAREQYF	TGTGCCAGTAGTACATCCGGGACAGGGGCGAGAGAGCAGTACTTC
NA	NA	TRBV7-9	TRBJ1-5	CASSYGQSNQPQHF	TGTGCCAGCAGCTACGGGCAGAGCAATCAGCCCCAGCATTTT
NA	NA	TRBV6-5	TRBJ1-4	CASSYVGGASEKLFF	TGTGCCAGCAGTTACGTGGGGGGCGCGAGTGAAAAACTGTTTTTT
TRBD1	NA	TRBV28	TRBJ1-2	CASSLGQGDGYTF	TGTGCCAGCAGTTTGGGGCAGGGGGATGGCTACACCTTC
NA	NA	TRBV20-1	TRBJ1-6	CSASGLTPLHF	TGCAGTGCTAGTGGTTTGACACCCCTCCACTTT
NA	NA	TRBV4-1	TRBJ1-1	CASSHMDRAAEAFF	TGCGCCAGCAGCCATATGGACAGAGCTGCTGAAGCTTTCTTT
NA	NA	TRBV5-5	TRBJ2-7	CASRQQEDSYEQYF	TGTGCCAGCAGGCAACAGGAGGACTCCTACGAGCAGTACTTC
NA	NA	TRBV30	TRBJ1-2	CAWSQGEGNYGYTF	TGTGCCTGGAGTCAAGGGGAAGGTAACTATGGCTACACCTTC
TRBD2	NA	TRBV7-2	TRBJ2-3	CASSLVLGGSTDTQYF	TGTGCCAGCAGCTTAGTTCTGGGGGGGAGCACAGATACGCAGTATTTT
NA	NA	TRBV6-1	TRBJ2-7	CASIPRGSSSYEQYF	TGTGCCAGCATCCCCCGGGGTAGCTCTTCCTACGAGCAGTACTTC
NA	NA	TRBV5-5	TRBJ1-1	CASSFQTGNTEAFF	TGTGCCAGCAGCTTCCAAACAGGGAACACTGAAGCTTTCTTT
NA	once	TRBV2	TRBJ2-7	CASSRVEEQYF	TGTGCCAGCAGCAGGGTAGAAGAGCAGTACTTC
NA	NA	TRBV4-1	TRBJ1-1	CASSQDRQVWLNTEAFF	TGCGCCAGCAGCCAAGATCGGCAGGTCTGGCTGAACACTGAAGCTTTCTTT
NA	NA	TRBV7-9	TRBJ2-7	CASSAGTLSYEQYF	TGTGCCAGCAGTGCCGGGACATTAAGTTACGAGCAGTACTTC